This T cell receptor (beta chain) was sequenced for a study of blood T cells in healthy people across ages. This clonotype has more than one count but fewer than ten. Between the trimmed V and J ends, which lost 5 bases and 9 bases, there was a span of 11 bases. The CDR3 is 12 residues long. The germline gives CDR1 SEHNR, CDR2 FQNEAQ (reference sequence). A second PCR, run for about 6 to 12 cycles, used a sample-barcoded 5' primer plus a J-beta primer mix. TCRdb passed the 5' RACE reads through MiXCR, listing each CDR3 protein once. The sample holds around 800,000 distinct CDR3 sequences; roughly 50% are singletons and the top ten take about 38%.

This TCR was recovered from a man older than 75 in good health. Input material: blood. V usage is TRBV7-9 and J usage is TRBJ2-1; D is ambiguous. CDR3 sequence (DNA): TGTGCCAGCAGCCCTTACCCTAGTGAGCAGTTCTTC. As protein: CASSPYPSEQFF.